This T cell receptor beta chain is drawn from a study of blood T cell repertoires in COVID-19. Overall study context: Donors in the United States, Italy and Spain gave samples during acute or convalescent COVID-19. T cells, B-cell-depleted T cells, or PBMCs supplied cDNA or gDNA.

Trimming removed 5 bases at V and 3 bases at J, with 14 bases between. The CDR3 sequence is 14 residues long. Germline CDR1 SGHAT, CDR2 FQNNGV. In the original workflow: Cell counts per sample came from amplifying reference gene primers. Sequencing was performed with immunoSEQ multiplex PCR; in TCRdb, only in-frame clones are kept and a portion is missing. That table supplies the V and J calls and clone size; D and trimming were determined from the DNA. This table has around 180,000 clones, about four fifths appearing once. This clone was counted a single time. The sequenced sample consisted of peripheral blood. The J gene is TRBJ2-7, the V gene TRBV11-2; D may be TRBD2 (6 bases). The source of this sequence is a woman of 80 years or more with active or convalescent COVID-19. The chain's CDR3 is CASSPSGGNYEQYF. The CDR3 coding sequence is TGTGCCAGCAGCCCCTCGGGCGGGAACTACGAGCAGTACTTC.